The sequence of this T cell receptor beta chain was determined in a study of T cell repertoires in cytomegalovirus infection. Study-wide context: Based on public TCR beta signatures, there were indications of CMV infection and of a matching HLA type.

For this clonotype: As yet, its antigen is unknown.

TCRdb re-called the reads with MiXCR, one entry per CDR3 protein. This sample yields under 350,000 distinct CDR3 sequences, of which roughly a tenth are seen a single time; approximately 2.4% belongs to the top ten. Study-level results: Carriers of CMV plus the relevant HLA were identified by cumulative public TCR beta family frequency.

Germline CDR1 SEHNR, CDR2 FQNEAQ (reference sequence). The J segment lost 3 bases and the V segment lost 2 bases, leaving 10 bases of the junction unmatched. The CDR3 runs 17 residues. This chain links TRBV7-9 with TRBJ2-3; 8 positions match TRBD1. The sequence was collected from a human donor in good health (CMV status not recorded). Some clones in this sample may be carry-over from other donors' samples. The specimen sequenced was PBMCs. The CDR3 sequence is CASSLPLRGRRTDTQYF. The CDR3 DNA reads TGTGCCAGCAGCTTACCCCTCAGGGGGCGCAGGACAGATACGCAGTATTTT. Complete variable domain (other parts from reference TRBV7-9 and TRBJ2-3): DTGVSQNPRHKITKRGQNVTFRCDPISEHNRLYWYRQTLGQGPEFLTYFQNEAQLEKSRLLSDRFSAERPKGSFSTLEIQRTEQGDSAMYLCASSLPLRGRRTDTQYFGPGTRLTVL.